These 22 T cell receptor beta chains were all obtained from the same sample, sequenced in a study of a mutant IDH1 vaccine in newly diagnosed glioma (dated by TCRdb to about 2021). The sample's time point label, decoded: week 47, end of study. Each vaccine dose, consisting of 300 ug of a 20-mer mutant IDH1 peptide in Montanide, was administered subcutaneously with topical imiquimod. Their recognized antigens are unknown. The method behind the library was the immunoSEQ multiplex PCR assay. Sourced from immuneACCESS, this table was stored by TCRdb with only in-frame sequences that have V and J called. A share of the clones is absent; for the studies checked, an unresolved V gene accounts for under half, and the remainder has no known explanation. The sample table records more than 35,000 clones; 60% to 75% of these occur just once. The top ten clonotypes cover 7.5% to 10% of the sample. Sequences were derived from PBMCs, sampled from a glioma patient whose treatment included an IDH1 peptide vaccine. Every receptor here comes from a man aged 40-50 years with glioma.

V usage is TRBV5-1 and J usage is TRBJ2-1; no reliable D call. The germline CDR1 and CDR2 sequences are SGHRS and YFSETQ. Trimming stripped 4 bases from V and 8 bases from J, with 10 bases between. The CDR3 is 12 amino acids. The CDR3 here is CASSPGRDEQFF. For the CDR3, the DNA is TGCGCCAGCAGCCCTGGACGGGATGAGCAGTTCTTC. Based on the CDR3 plus reference TRBV5-1 and TRBJ2-1, the full variable domain is KAGVTQTPRYLIKTRGQQVTLSCSPISGHRSVSWYQQTPGQGLQFLFEYFSETQRNKGNFPGRFSGRQFSNSRSEMNVSTLELGDSALYLCASSPGRDEQFFGPGTRLTVL.

V and J are TRBV18 and TRBJ1-4; D remains unclear. V dropped 3 bases and J dropped 0 bases, with 11 bases sitting between them. This CDR3 contains 16 residues. CDR1 and CDR2 (germline): KGHSH, LQKENI. The CDR3 region is CASSPYTLPTNEKLFF. The CDR3 coding sequence is TGTGCCAGCTCACCTTACACTCTTCCAACTAATGAAAAACTGTTTTTT. The full variable domain, rest sourced from reference TRBV18 and TRBJ1-4, is NAGVMQNPRHLVRRRGQEARLRCSPMKGHSHVYWYRQLPEEGLKFMVYLQKENIIDESGMPKERFSAEFPKEGPSILRIQQVVRGDSAAYFCASSPYTLPTNEKLFFGSGTQLSVL.

This clone turned up a few times. The chain employs TRBV4-3 and TRBJ2-2; 7 nucleotides align to TRBD2. V was clipped by 0 bases and J by 7 bases; unmatched bases: 5. There are 15 residues in the CDR3. Germline CDR1 reads LGHNA; CDR2 reads YSLEER. Written as DNA, the CDR3 is TGCGCCAGCAGCCAAGATGGGAGGGGCAACGGGGAGCTGTTTTTT. This encodes CASSQDGRGNGELFF.

The chain is built from TRBV14 and TRBJ1-3; 9 bases are a match to TRBD1. The CDR3 consists of 17 residues. From germline, CDR1 is SGHDN and CDR2 FVKESK. Trimming took 4 bases from V and 5 from J; bases not matched to a gene: 12. CDR3 DNA: TGTGCCAGCAGCCGACTCGAGGGACAGGGAAATAGAAACACCATATATTTT. As protein: CASSRLEGQGNRNTIYF.

The V and J genes are TRBV27 and TRBJ2-1, with D possibly being TRBD1 (5 bases). Trimming took 8 bases from V and 10 from J, leaving 18 bases between them. Germline CDR1 and CDR2: MNHEY and SMNVEV (reference sequence). There are 13 residues in the CDR3. The chain's CDR3 is CASARTRVYEQFF. CDR3 bases: TGTGCCAGCGCACGTACCAGGGTTTACGAGCAGTTCTTC.

This rearrangement joins TRBV4-1 to TRBJ2-1; possible D gene TRBD2, 6 bases. The CDR3 is made up of 14 amino acids. Looked up from germline, CDR1 is MGHRA and CDR2 is YSYEKL. V lost 1 base, J lost 7 bases, and 11 bases lay in between. In DNA, the CDR3 is TGCGCCAGCAGCCAAGTGGGCGGGGAAAATGAGCAGTTCTTC. Translated, it gives CASSQVGGENEQFF.

The chain is built from TRBV5-1 and TRBJ2-1; 7 bases are a match to TRBD2. Germline V gives CDR1 SGHRS, CDR2 YFSETQ. CDR3 length equals 14 residues. After removal of 4 bases from V and 9 bases from J, the junction contained 10 bases not matched to a gene. The CDR3 region is CASSRLRTGGEQFF. The CDR3 nucleotides are TGCGCCAGCAGCCGATTAAGGACGGGGGGTGAGCAGTTCTTC.

V usage is TRBV13 and J usage is TRBJ2-7; TRBD2 matches at 9 bases. The CDR3 has 17 amino acids. V gave up 0 bases and J gave up 3 bases; unmatched junction bases: 9. Germline V gives CDR1 PRHDT, CDR2 FYEKMQ (reference sequence). The CDR3 sequence: CASSLGGTSWGGYEQYV. Here the CDR3 DNA reads TGTGCCAGCAGCTTAGGAGGGACTAGCTGGGGAGGCTACGAGCAGTACGTC.

This clone was recorded a few times. V gene TRBV27 combines with J gene TRBJ1-3, with D hard to call. Germline V gene sequence: CDR1 MNHEY, CDR2 SMNVEV (reference sequence). The V gene lost 6 bases and the J gene lost 0 bases, with 12 bases spanning the gap. CDR3 size: 15 residues. This chain's CDR3 is CASSSRLLSGNTIYF. In DNA, the CDR3 is TGTGCCAGCAGCTCGCGGTTGCTCTCTGGAAACACCATATATTTT.

V usage is TRBV7-9 and J usage is TRBJ2-1; D is undetermined. This CDR3 is built from 13 residues. Germline V gives CDR1 SEHNR, CDR2 FQNEAQ (reference sequence). Trimming pared 4 bases from V and 10 bases from J, leaving 14 bases between. The CDR3 protein is CASSSIGVGEQFF. DNA for the CDR3: TGTGCCAGCAGCTCCATAGGTGTCGGGGAGCAGTTCTTC. Full variable domain (remainder filled in from reference TRBV7-9 and TRBJ2-1): DTGVSQNPRHKITKRGQNVTFRCDPISEHNRLYWYRQTLGQGPEFLTYFQNEAQLEKSRLLSDRFSAERPKGSFSTLEIQRTEQGDSAMYLCASSSIGVGEQFFGPGTRLTVL.

The rearrangement links TRBV11-2 to TRBJ1-2, with 8 nucleotides matching TRBD1. This CDR3 spans 15 amino acids. J gave up 4 bases and V 5 bases, and 9 bases lay outside the gene matches. In germline, CDR1 is SGHAT, CDR2 FQNNGV. Here the CDR3 reads CASSPRDRSLYGYTF. In DNA, the CDR3 is TGTGCCAGCAGCCCTCGGGACAGGAGTCTCTATGGCTACACCTTC. Looking up the rest from reference TRBV11-2 and TRBJ1-2 gives the full variable domain: EAGVAQSPRYKIIEKRQSVAFWCNPISGHATLYWYQQILGQGPKLLIQFQNNGVVDDSQLPKDRFSAERLKGVDSTLKIQPAKLEDSAVYLCASSPRDRSLYGYTFGSGTRLTVV.

This chain joins TRBV2 and TRBJ2-1; TRBD2 might be the D (5 bases). Trimming cost V 6 bases and J 10 bases, with 13 bases left between them. Germline CDR1 and CDR2: SNHLY and FYNNEI. The CDR3 spans 12 residues. The CDR3 is CASSQMGEEQFF. The CDR3 DNA reads TGTGCCAGCAGCCAGATGGGAGAAGAGCAGTTCTTC.

The chain carries TRBV2 and TRBJ2-5; 7 bases align to TRBD1. The CDR3 spans 13 residues. Germline V gene sequence: CDR1 SNHLY, CDR2 FYNNEI. CDR3 DNA: TGTGCACTCCTCGGACAGGCAAAAGAGACCCAGTACTTC. It is translated as CALLGQAKETQYF.

The chain joins TRBV6-4 to TRBJ2-1; TRBD2 matches at 9 bases. The CDR3 is 15 amino acids. In germline, CDR1 is MRHNA, CDR2 SNTAGT. Germline trimming cut 6 bases from V and 7 bases from J; bases unmatched to any gene: 10. CDR3 nucleotide sequence: TGTGCCAGCAGCCTTAGCGGGAGTGTTGCTAATGAGCAGTTCTTC. It encodes CASSLSGSVANEQFF.

This clone showed up just a few times. This rearrangement joins TRBV19 to TRBJ1-5; TRBD1 aligns across 8 bases. From germline, CDR1 is LNHDA and CDR2 SQIVND (reference sequence). V gave up 6 bases and J gave up 3 bases; unmatched junction bases: 4. The CDR3 covers 14 residues. The CDR3 coding sequence is TGTGCCAGTAGACAGACAGGGGACAATCAGCCCCAGCATTTT. This encodes CASRQTGDNQPQHF.

This sequence joins TRBV6-1 and TRBJ1-1; D is ambiguous. This CDR3 spans 12 amino acids. The V end lost 9 bases, the J end lost 0 bases, and 8 bases lay between the germline ends. Per the germline V gene, CDR1 is MNHNS and CDR2 is SASEGT. The CDR3 loop reads CASRTVNTEAFF. The CDR3 bases are TGTGCCAGTAGGACGGTGAACACTGAAGCTTTCTTT.

Here the CDR3 DNA reads TGTGCCAGCAGCCCGACAGGGGGCAGGGGAGATACGCAGTATTTT. Translation gives CASSPTGGRGDTQYF. The V gene is TRBV5-4, the J gene TRBJ2-3; 10 bases map to TRBD1. This CDR3 region has 15 residues. After removal of 4 bases from V and 5 bases from J, the junction contained 7 bases not matched to a gene. Germline values: CDR1 SGHNT, CDR2 YYREEE (reference sequence).

In DNA, the CDR3 is TGTGCCAGCGGGCCCGGGACCGTGGCCCCCTATGGCTACACCTTC. Amino acids: CASGPGTVAPYGYTF. The V call is TRBV6-6, the J call TRBJ1-2, with D possibly matching TRBD1 (5 bases). The CDR3 covers 15 residues. The V end was cut by 8 bases, the J end by 4 bases, with 20 bases between. Germline V gene data show CDR1 as MNHNY and CDR2 as SVGAGI (reference sequence).

Many counts were recorded for this clone. The chain carries TRBV4-1 and TRBJ2-2; D unclear. CDR1 is MGHRA and CDR2 is YSYEKL in the germline V gene. This CDR3 spans 14 amino acids. V was clipped by 1 base and J by 4 bases, with 7 bases between them. This chain's CDR3 is CASSQVAPTGELFF. CDR3 coding DNA: TGCGCCAGCAGCCAAGTGGCCCCCACCGGGGAGCTGTTTTTT.

V usage is TRBV19 and J usage is TRBJ1-1; 11 bases are shared with TRBD1. Trimming at V came to 3 bases and at J to 4 bases, leaving 4 bases not matched to a gene. Looked up from germline, CDR1 is LNHDA and CDR2 is SQIVND (reference sequence). The CDR3 extends over 15 amino acids. DNA for the CDR3: TGTGCCAGTAGTATGGGGACAGGGGGGCCCACTGAAGCTTTCTTT. Amino acid sequence: CASSMGTGGPTEAFF.

This clone showed up just once. The V gene is TRBV5-1, the J gene TRBJ1-2; D remains ambiguous. Germline CDR1 is SGHRS and CDR2 is YFSETQ. This CDR3 has 15 amino acids. Trimming cost V 0 bases and J 3 bases, with 12 bases left between them. The CDR3 sequence: CASSLEGPRDYGYTF. The CDR3 bases are TGCGCCAGCAGCTTGGAAGGTCCTCGGGACTATGGCTACACCTTC.

The rearrangement links TRBV7-2 to TRBJ1-6; tentative D call: TRBD1 (5 bases). The CDR3 contains 15 residues. The germline CDR1 and CDR2 sequences are SGHTA and FQGNSA. Trimming removed 10 bases from V and 7 bases from J, with 20 bases in between. The CDR3 DNA reads as TGTGCCACCCAGGGTGGGGTCGGCTTGAATTCACCCCTCCACTTT. Protein sequence: CATQGGVGLNSPLHF. Full variable domain (rest looked up from reference TRBV7-2 and TRBJ1-6): GAGVSQSPSNKVTEKGKDVELRCDPISGHTALYWYRQSLGQGLEFLIYFQGNSAPDKSGLPSDRFSAERTGGSVSTLTIQRTQQEDSAVYLCATQGGVGLNSPLHFGNGTRLTVT.